This T cell receptor (beta chain) was recovered during a study of cytomegalovirus exposure and HLA in healthy donors. Details on this clone: Antigen specificity is unknown.

TCRdb keeps only in-frame clones here, not all; method: immunoSEQ multiplex PCR. The sample carries around 250,000 clones, 90% recorded once. Germline V gives CDR1 MDHEN, CDR2 SYDVKM. The CDR3 extends over 15 amino acids. Trimming took 1 base from V and 6 from J; bases not matched to a gene: 6. General observations from the study: The finding came from a later analysis; first-cohort TCR clusters tended to co-occur in the 110 or so validation repertoires.

The chain is built from TRBV28 and TRBJ1-1; 9 nucleotides align to TRBD1. The sequenced sample consisted of PBMCs. This TCR was recovered from a woman aged 25 to 39 in good health and CMV-seronegative. The CDR3 sequence: CASSLFGTGLAEAFF. The CDR3, as DNA: TGTGCCAGCAGTTTATTTGGGACAGGGTTAGCTGAAGCTTTCTTT.